Listed here are 29 T cell receptor beta chains from one sample, sequenced in a study of cytomegalovirus exposure and HLA in healthy donors. The PCR was carried out with 60 Vbeta primers and 13 Jbeta primers. The assay was immunoSEQ multiplex PCR, and TCRdb's table has in-frame clones only and misses some. The sample lists 200,000 to 300,000 clones; 82% were seen once. The sample consisted of PBMCs. These receptors were taken from a woman aged 40 to 50 in good health and CMV-seropositive.

This chain uses TRBV7-2 with TRBJ2-1, with 10 positions matching TRBD2. Germline CDR1 SGHTA, CDR2 FQGNSA. CDR3 length: 17 residues. V lost 0 bases and J lost 9; bases outside the gene matches: 11. The CDR3: CASSLARTSGKRGEQFF. In nucleotides, the CDR3 is TGTGCCAGCAGCTTAGCAAGGACTAGCGGAAAACGGGGTGAGCAGTTCTTC. The whole variable domain, filled in from reference TRBV7-2 and TRBJ2-1, reads GAGVSQSPSNKVTEKGKDVELRCDPISGHTALYWYRQSLGQGLEFLIYFQGNSAPDKSGLPSDRFSAERTGGSVSTLTIQRTQQEDSAVYLCASSLARTSGKRGEQFFGPGTRLTVL.

The J gene is TRBJ1-1, the V gene TRBV7-8; D might be TRBD1 (5 bases). V was shortened by 5 bases and J by 4 bases, with 17 bases between the two germline ends. The germline V gene encodes CDR1 SGHVS and CDR2 FQNEAQ. The CDR3 contains 15 residues. In nucleotides, the CDR3 is TGTGCCAGCAGCCCCACAGGCGCGGGGAGCACTGAAGCTTTCTTT. Encoded protein: CASSPTGAGSTEAFF.

This sequence joins TRBV5-4 and TRBJ2-3; TRBD2 is a possible D gene (7 bases). V lost 2 bases and J lost 0, with 13 bases in between. The CDR3 length is 16 residues. CDR1 and CDR2 (germline): SGHNT, YYREEE (reference sequence). The CDR3 bases are TGTGCCAGCAGCTTCCCGGGGGGCCGTAGCACAGATACGCAGTATTTT. Encoded protein: CASSFPGGRSTDTQYF.

This clone was seen once. The rearrangement links TRBV7-2 to TRBJ2-7; the D gene is possibly TRBD2 (5 bases). From germline, CDR1 is SGHTA and CDR2 FQGNSA. V lost 1 base to trimming and J lost 1 base, with 17 bases between them. This CDR3 has 17 amino acids. The CDR3 loop reads CASSLGIEGSRSYEQYF. CDR3 nucleotide sequence: TGTGCCAGCAGCTTAGGGATCGAGGGAAGCCGATCCTACGAGCAGTACTTC.

The chain recombines TRBV27 with TRBJ2-7, with 9 bases lining up with TRBD2. The CDR3 is 15 amino acids. Per germline, CDR1 MNHEY and CDR2 SMNVEV (reference sequence). The V segment lost 5 bases and the J segment 3 bases; nucleotides outside the gene matches: 8. CDR3 region: CASSPSLAGFYEQYF. In DNA form, the CDR3 reads TGTGCCAGCAGTCCCTCGCTAGCGGGATTCTACGAGCAGTACTTC.

The chain recombines TRBV7-6 with TRBJ2-1, with TRBD2 identical over 8 bases. The length of the CDR3 is 18 residues. The V gene's germline CDR1 is SGHVS and CDR2 FNYEAQ. J was trimmed by 1 base and V by 4 bases; bases with no gene match: 12. The CDR3 nucleotides are TGTGCCAGCAGCTCGTCAAGCGGGGGCCATTGGTCCTACAATGAGCAGTTCTTC. As protein: CASSSSSGGHWSYNEQFF.

The chain uses TRBV10-3 and TRBJ2-5, with no clear D. The CDR3 is 14 amino acids. V lost 2 bases, J lost 3 bases, and 10 bases lay in between. Germline V CDR1 and CDR2: ENHRY, SYGVKD. As DNA, the CDR3 is TGTGCCATCAGTGAGGCGACGGGTGAAGAGACCCAGTACTTC. Protein: CAISEATGEETQYF.

The genes are TRBV2 and TRBJ2-1, with TRBD1 as a possible D gene (6 bases). With 7 bases removed from V and 7 bases from J, the gap between germline ends came to 23 bases. There are 16 residues in the CDR3. Germline V gene data show CDR1 as SNHLY and CDR2 as FYNNEI. The CDR3 DNA follows: TGTGCCAGCACCGATCAAGGGGGTGCTTTACAAAATGAGCAGTTCTTC. Its translation: CASTDQGGALQNEQFF. The entire variable domain, with the rest obtained from reference TRBV2 and TRBJ2-1, is as follows: EPEVTQTPSHQVTQMGQEVILRCVPISNHLYFYWYRQILGQKVEFLVSFYNNEISEKSEIFDDQFSVERPDGSNFTLKIRSTKLEDSAMYFCASTDQGGALQNEQFFGPGTRLTVL.

This clone is a singleton in its sample. The rearrangement links TRBV6-5 to TRBJ1-1; D is perhaps TRBD1 (5 bases). V was shortened by 7 bases and J by 3 bases, with 15 bases between the two germline ends. Germline CDR1 reads MNHEY; CDR2 reads SVGAGI. CDR3 length: 14 residues. The CDR3 region is CASTETGLYTEAFF. In DNA, the CDR3 is TGTGCCAGCACCGAAACAGGTCTGTACACTGAAGCTTTCTTT.

The chain carries TRBV7-9 and TRBJ2-2; possible D gene TRBD1, 6 bases. The CDR3 is made up of 14 amino acids. Germline CDR1 and CDR2: SEHNR and FQNEAQ (reference sequence). Trimming shortened V by 3 bases and J by 6 bases, and 11 bases separated the two germline ends. CDR3 amino acids: CASSFIRGAGELFF. The CDR3 DNA is TGTGCCAGCAGCTTTATCAGGGGCGCCGGGGAGCTGTTTTTT.

This clone was seen once. V is TRBV19 and J is TRBJ2-5; 16 positions agree with TRBD2. After removal of 5 bases from V and 4 bases from J, the junction contained 4 bases not matched to a gene. CDR1 is LNHDA, CDR2 SQIVND, per germline (reference sequence). This CDR3 contains 16 residues. This chain's CDR3 is CASSAGTSGRGETQYF. In DNA, the CDR3 is TGTGCCAGTAGTGCAGGGACTAGCGGGAGGGGAGAGACCCAGTACTTC.

Notes on this clone: A read error may account for a junction end that differs from germline. CDR3 residues: CASREGAGGTPYEQYF. The CDR3 coding sequence is TGTGCCAGCAGAGAAGGAGCGGGAGGAACACCCTACGAGCAGTACTTC. The chain recombines TRBV6-1 with TRBJ2-7, with 9 bases matching TRBD2. Germline CDR1 is MNHNS and CDR2 is SASEGT. CDR3 length equals 16 residues.

The chain is built from TRBV5-4 and TRBJ2-3, with 8 bases lining up with TRBD1. This CDR3 contains 15 residues. Germline V gives CDR1 SGHNT, CDR2 YYREEE (reference sequence). With V trimmed by 4 bases and J by 3 bases, 7 bases remained unmatched. CDR3 region: CASSEPGTGTDTQYF. The CDR3 DNA is TGTGCCAGCAGCGAACCCGGGACAGGAACAGATACGCAGTATTTT.

This chain's CDR3 is CASSSAGGIRPLHF. The CDR3 DNA is TGTGCCAGCAGCTCCGCGGGGGGTATTAGACCCCTCCACTTT. The chain carries TRBV7-9 and TRBJ1-6; D possibly corresponds to TRBD1 (5 bases). V was pared by 4 bases and J by 12 bases, with 16 bases between. CDR1 is SEHNR and CDR2 is FQNEAQ in the germline V gene (reference sequence). The length of the CDR3 is 14 residues.

The chain recombines TRBV15 with TRBJ2-3; 7 nucleotides line up with TRBD2. Germline trimming cut 5 bases from V and 4 bases from J; bases unmatched to any gene: 12. The CDR3 runs to 16 residues. Germline-derived CDR1 and CDR2 are LNHNV and YYDKDF (reference sequence). This CDR3 is CATSPVGRELPDTQYF. The CDR3, as DNA: TGTGCCACCAGCCCTGTGGGGCGGGAGCTCCCAGATACGCAGTATTTT.

As concerns this clone: Other DNA sequences of this sample code for an identical CDR3. The chain carries TRBV5-4 and TRBJ2-5, with 8 positions matching TRBD2. Germline assignment: CDR1 SGHNT and CDR2 YYREEE (reference sequence). This CDR3 is 17 amino acids long. Trimming took 4 bases from V and 3 from J; bases not matched to a gene: 14. In DNA form, the CDR3 reads TGTGCCAGCAGCCCTACGGGTCTTCCGGGGGGGAAAGAGACCCAGTACTTC. This encodes CASSPTGLPGGKETQYF.

This chain links TRBV25-1 with TRBJ2-5; 13 nucleotides match TRBD2. V was clipped by 4 bases and J by 5 bases; unmatched bases: 13. The CDR3 loop spans 18 amino acids. Germline-derived CDR1 and CDR2 are MGHDK and SYGVNS. The DNA of the CDR3 is TGTGCCAGCAGTGGGGGACTAGCGGGAAGTTGGGGATTGGAGACCCAGTACTTC. Protein: CASSGGLAGSWGLETQYF.

J is TRBJ2-7 and V is TRBV30, with TRBD1 matching 10 bases. CDR3 length: 15 residues. V lost 4 bases and J lost 0; bases outside the gene matches: 6. Looked up from germline, CDR1 is GTSNPN and CDR2 is SVGIG (reference sequence). CDR3 residues: CAWTQDRGYSYEQYF. CDR3 bases: TGTGCCTGGACCCAGGACAGGGGGTACTCCTACGAGCAGTACTTC.

Regarding this clone: Different DNA sequences within this sample yield the same CDR3. The chain joins TRBV18 to TRBJ1-2; D is perhaps TRBD1 (5 bases). The CDR3 extends over 15 amino acids. V lost 4 bases and J 8 bases, leaving 20 bases between the germline ends. Germline CDR1 and CDR2: KGHSH and LQKENI. The CDR3 DNA reads as TGTGCCAGCTCACTGCGGAGTTGGCAGGGTGTAGGCTACACCTTC. Encoded protein: CASSLRSWQGVGYTF. The whole variable domain, remainder taken from reference TRBV18 and TRBJ1-2, is NAGVMQNPRHLVRRRGQEARLRCSPMKGHSHVYWYRQLPEEGLKFMVYLQKENIIDESGMPKERFSAEFPKEGPSILRIQQVVRGDSAAYFCASSLRSWQGVGYTFGSGTRLTVV.

The J gene is TRBJ2-3, the V gene TRBV4-3; TRBD2 is a possible D gene (6 bases). In germline, CDR1 is LGHNA, CDR2 YSLEER. The CDR3 is 17 amino acids. V lost 1 base and J lost 2, with 16 bases in between. Here the CDR3 reads CASSQVSASEYTDTQYF. Written as DNA, the CDR3 is TGCGCCAGCAGCCAAGTGTCAGCTAGCGAATACACAGATACGCAGTATTTT.

This rearrangement joins TRBV19 to TRBJ2-5; possible D gene TRBD1, 6 bases. With 3 bases removed from V and 5 bases from J, the gap between germline ends came to 13 bases. The germline gives CDR1 LNHDA, CDR2 SQIVND (reference sequence). The CDR3 loop spans 14 amino acids. The CDR3, as DNA: TGTGCCAGTAGTATGCGGAACAGGGCTGAGACCCAGTACTTC. It is translated as CASSMRNRAETQYF.

The chain links TRBV6-1 to TRBJ1-4; maybe TRBD1 (6 bases). The germline V gene encodes CDR1 MNHNS and CDR2 SASEGT. The germline V and J ends were trimmed by 2 bases and 8 bases, with 12 bases remaining between them. The CDR3 contains 14 residues. The CDR3 loop is CASSERGGGEKLFF. The DNA of the CDR3 is TGTGCCAGCAGTGAACGAGGGGGTGGGGAAAAACTGTTTTTT.

The rearrangement uses TRBV5-5 and TRBJ1-2; 9 bases fit TRBD1. The CDR3 length is 14 residues. Looked up from germline, CDR1 is SGHKS and CDR2 is YYEKEE (reference sequence). Unmatched junction bases numbered 4, after V lost 4 bases and J lost 3 bases. Here the CDR3 DNA reads TGTGCCAGCAGCGTGACAGGGGGGGACTATGGCTACACCTTC. It translates to CASSVTGGDYGYTF.

CDR3 DNA: TGTGCCTGGAGTGATGAGGGGGAGCTGTTTTTT. This gives the protein CAWSDEGELFF. The chain links TRBV30 to TRBJ2-2, with D unresolved. The CDR3 contains 11 residues. Looked up from germline, CDR1 is GTSNPN and CDR2 is SVGIG (reference sequence). V was pared by 1 base and J by 8 bases, with 5 bases between.

The CDR3 is CASRTGPSSYEQYF. The CDR3 DNA sequence: TGTGCCAGCAGGACAGGGCCGAGCTCCTACGAGCAGTACTTC. The genes are TRBV11-1 and TRBJ2-7, with 7 bases identical to TRBD1. Unmatched junction bases numbered 5, after V lost 6 bases and J lost 0 bases. CDR3 size: 14 residues. Germline lookup yields CDR1 SGHAT and CDR2 FQDESV (reference sequence). Full variable domain (missing parts from reference TRBV11-1 and TRBJ2-7): EAEVAQSPRYKITEKSQAVAFWCDPISGHATLYWYRQILGQGPELLVQFQDESVVDDSQLPKDRFSAERLKGVDSTLKIQPAELGDSAMYLCASRTGPSSYEQYFGPGTRLTVT.

The rearrangement joins TRBV6-5 to TRBJ2-5; TRBD2 matches at 14 bases. This CDR3 contains 16 residues. The germline V gene encodes CDR1 MNHEY and CDR2 SVGAGI. Germline trimming cut 2 bases from V and 5 bases from J; bases unmatched to any gene: 4. The CDR3: CASSYRLAGGFETQYF. The CDR3, as DNA: TGTGCCAGCAGTTACAGACTAGCGGGAGGGTTTGAGACCCAGTACTTC.

The chain has TRBV15 and TRBJ2-2; D is ambiguous. V lost 0 bases and J lost 4, with 6 bases in between. The germline V gene encodes CDR1 LNHNV and CDR2 YYDKDF (reference sequence). The CDR3 has 14 residues. CDR3 nucleotides: TGTGCCACCAGCAGAGATCTAACCACCGGGGAGCTGTTTTTT. Translating it yields CATSRDLTTGELFF.

V usage is TRBV4-3 and J usage is TRBJ1-5, with D possibly being TRBD1 (6 bases). This CDR3 is built from 15 residues. Trimming took off 0 bases at V and 5 bases at J, with 11 bases between the two ends. Germline values: CDR1 LGHNA, CDR2 YSLEER. CDR3 in amino acids: CASSQEVRGYQPQHF. As DNA, the CDR3 is TGCGCCAGCAGCCAAGAAGTCAGGGGATATCAGCCCCAGCATTTT.

The J gene is TRBJ1-1, the V gene TRBV19, with unresolved D. V lost 4 bases and J 0 bases, leaving 12 bases between the germline ends. The V gene's germline CDR1 is LNHDA and CDR2 SQIVND (reference sequence). The CDR3 consists of 15 residues. In DNA, the CDR3 is TGTGCCAGTAGTACCCCGGGGAGGGTGAACACTGAAGCTTTCTTT. It codes for CASSTPGRVNTEAFF. The full variable domain, completed using reference TRBV19 and TRBJ1-1, is DGGITQSPKYLFRKEGQNVTLSCEQNLNHDAMYWYRQDPGQGLRLIYYSQIVNDFQKGDIAEGYSVSREKKESFPLTVTSAQKNPTAFYLCASSTPGRVNTEAFFGQGTRLTVV.